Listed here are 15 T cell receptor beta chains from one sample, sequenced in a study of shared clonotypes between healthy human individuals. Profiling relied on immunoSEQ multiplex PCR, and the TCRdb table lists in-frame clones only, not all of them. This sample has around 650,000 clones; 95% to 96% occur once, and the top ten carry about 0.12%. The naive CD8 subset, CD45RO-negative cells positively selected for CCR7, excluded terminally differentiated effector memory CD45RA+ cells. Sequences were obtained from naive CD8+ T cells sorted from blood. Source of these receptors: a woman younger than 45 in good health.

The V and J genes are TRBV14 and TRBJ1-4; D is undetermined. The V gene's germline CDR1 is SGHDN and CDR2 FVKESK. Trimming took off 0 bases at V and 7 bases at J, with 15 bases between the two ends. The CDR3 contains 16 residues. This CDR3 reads CASSQDIPGPFEKLFF. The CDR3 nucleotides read TGTGCCAGCAGCCAAGATATTCCAGGTCCGTTTGAAAAACTGTTTTTT. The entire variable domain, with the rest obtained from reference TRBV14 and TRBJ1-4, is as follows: EAGVTQFPSHSVIEKGQTVTLRCDPISGHDNLYWYRRVMGKEIKFLLHFVKESKQDESGMPNNRFLAERTGGTYSTLKVQPAELEDSGVYFCASSQDIPGPFEKLFFGSGTQLSVL.

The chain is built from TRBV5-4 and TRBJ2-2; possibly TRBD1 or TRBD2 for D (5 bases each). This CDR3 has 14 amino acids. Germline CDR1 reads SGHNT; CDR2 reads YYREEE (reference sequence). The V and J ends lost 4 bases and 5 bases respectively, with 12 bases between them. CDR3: CASSPGTLTGELFF. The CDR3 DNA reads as TGTGCCAGCAGCCCCGGGACGTTAACCGGGGAGCTGTTTTTT.

CDR3 nucleotide sequence: TGTGCCAGCAGCGGAGAGTTGGGGGTGAACACTGAAGCTTTCTTT. This codes for CASSGELGVNTEAFF. The chain is built from TRBV7-3 and TRBJ1-1; maybe TRBD1 (5 bases). Trimming took off 5 bases at V and 0 bases at J, with 13 bases between the two ends. CDR3 size: 15 residues. The germline V gene encodes CDR1 SGHTA and CDR2 FQGTGA.

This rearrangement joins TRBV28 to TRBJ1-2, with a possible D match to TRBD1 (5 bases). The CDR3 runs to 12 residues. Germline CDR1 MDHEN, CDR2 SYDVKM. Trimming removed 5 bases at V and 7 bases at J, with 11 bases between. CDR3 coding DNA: TGTGCCAGCAGTACCCAGGGAGGTGGCTACACCTTC. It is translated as CASSTQGGGYTF.

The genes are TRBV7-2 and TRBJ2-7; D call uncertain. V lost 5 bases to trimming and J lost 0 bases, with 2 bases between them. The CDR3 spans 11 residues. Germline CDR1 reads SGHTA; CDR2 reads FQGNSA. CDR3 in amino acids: CASSRSYEQYF. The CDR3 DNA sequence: TGTGCCAGCAGCCGCTCCTACGAGCAGTACTTC.

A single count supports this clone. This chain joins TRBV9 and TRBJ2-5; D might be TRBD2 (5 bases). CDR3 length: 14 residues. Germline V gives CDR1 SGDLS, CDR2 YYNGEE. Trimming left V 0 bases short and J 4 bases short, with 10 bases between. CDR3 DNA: TGTGCCAGCAGCGTAGAAGGACTCGCAGAGACCCAGTACTTC. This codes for CASSVEGLAETQYF.

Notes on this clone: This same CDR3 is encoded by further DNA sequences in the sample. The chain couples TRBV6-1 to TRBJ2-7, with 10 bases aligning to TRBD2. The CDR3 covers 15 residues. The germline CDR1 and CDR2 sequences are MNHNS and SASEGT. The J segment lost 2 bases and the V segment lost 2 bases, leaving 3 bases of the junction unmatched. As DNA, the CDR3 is TGTGCCAGCAGTGAATTAGCGGGAGGTCCCTACGAGCAGTACTTC. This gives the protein CASSELAGGPYEQYF.

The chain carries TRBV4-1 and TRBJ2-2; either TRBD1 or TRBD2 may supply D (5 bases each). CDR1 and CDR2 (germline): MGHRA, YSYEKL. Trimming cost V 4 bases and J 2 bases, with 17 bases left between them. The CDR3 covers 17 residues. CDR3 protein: CASSRTTRGVNTGELFF. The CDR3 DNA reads TGCGCCAGCAGCCGAACCACTAGGGGAGTAAACACCGGGGAGCTGTTTTTT.

This CDR3 is CASRAGLAGFTDTQYF. The CDR3 nucleotides are TGTGCCAGCAGGGCGGGACTAGCGGGGTTCACAGATACGCAGTATTTT. This rearrangement joins TRBV2 to TRBJ2-3; 13 positions match TRBD2. V dropped 6 bases and J dropped 2; count of bases not matched to a gene: 5. This CDR3 spans 16 amino acids. Germline V gene lookup returns CDR1 SNHLY and CDR2 FYNNEI.

The DNA for the CDR3 is TGTGCCAGCAGCTCTCGGGACGGACTCTCCTACGAGCAGTACTTC. Translation gives CASSSRDGLSYEQYF. This chain uses TRBV21-1 with TRBJ2-7. TRBV21-1 corresponds to a pseudogene. CDR3 length equals 15 residues.

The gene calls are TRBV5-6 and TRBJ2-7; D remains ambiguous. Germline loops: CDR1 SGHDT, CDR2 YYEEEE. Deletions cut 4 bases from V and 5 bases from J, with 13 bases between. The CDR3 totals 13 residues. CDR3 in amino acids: CASSAVHQDEQYF. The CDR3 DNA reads TGTGCCAGCAGCGCGGTCCACCAGGACGAGCAGTACTTC.

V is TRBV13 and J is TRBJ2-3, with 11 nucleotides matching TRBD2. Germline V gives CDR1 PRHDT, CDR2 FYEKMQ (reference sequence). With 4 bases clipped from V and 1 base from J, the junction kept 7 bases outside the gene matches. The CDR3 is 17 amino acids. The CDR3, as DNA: TGTGCCAGCAGCTACACCGAGGGACTAGCGGGCACAGATACGCAGTATTTT. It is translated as CASSYTEGLAGTDTQYF. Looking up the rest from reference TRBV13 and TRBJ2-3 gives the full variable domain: AAGVIQSPRHLIKEKRETATLKCYPIPRHDTVYWYQQGPGQDPQFLISFYEKMQSDKGSIPDRFSAQQFSDYHSELNMSSLELGDSALYFCASSYTEGLAGTDTQYFGPGTRLTVL.

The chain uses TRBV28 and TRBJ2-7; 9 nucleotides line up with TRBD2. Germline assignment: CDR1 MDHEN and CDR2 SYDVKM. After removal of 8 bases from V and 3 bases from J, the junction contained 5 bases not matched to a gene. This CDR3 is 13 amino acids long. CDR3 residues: CASRTSDGYEQYF. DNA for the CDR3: TGTGCCAGCCGGACTAGCGATGGCTACGAGCAGTACTTC.

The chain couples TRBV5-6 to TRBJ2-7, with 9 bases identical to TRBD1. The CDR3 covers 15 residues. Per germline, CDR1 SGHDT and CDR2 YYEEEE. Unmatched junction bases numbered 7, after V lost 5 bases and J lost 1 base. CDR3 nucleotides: TGTGCCAGCAGGGACAGGGGAACAGCTTCCTACGAGCAGTACTTC. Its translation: CASRDRGTASYEQYF.

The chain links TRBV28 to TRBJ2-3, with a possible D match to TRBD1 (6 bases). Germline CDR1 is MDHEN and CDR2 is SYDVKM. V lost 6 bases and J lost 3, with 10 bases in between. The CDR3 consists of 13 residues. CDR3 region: CASRQGLTDTQYF. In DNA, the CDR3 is TGTGCCAGCAGACAGGGTTTAACAGATACGCAGTATTTT.